Below are 14 T cell receptor beta chains sequenced from a single sample in a study of T cell responses to AZD1222 COVID-19 vaccine. Clones were read by immunoSEQ multiplex PCR, and TCRdb kept only the in-frame ones, dropping some. The table includes some 79,000 clones, 80% detected once. Sequenced material: peripheral blood, taken 28 days after the second AZD1222 dose. Source of these receptors: an adult who received the AZD1222 COVID-19 vaccine.

CDR3 sequence: CASSVDGQGDQPQHF. CDR3 coding DNA: TGTGCCAGCAGCGTAGATGGGCAGGGAGATCAGCCCCAGCATTTT. The V and J genes are TRBV9 and TRBJ1-5, with TRBD1 as a possible D gene (5 bases). CDR1 SGDLS and CDR2 YYNGEE come from the germline V gene. CDR3 length: 15 residues. Trimming removed 0 bases from V and 5 bases from J, with 12 bases in between. Drawing the rest from reference TRBV9 and TRBJ1-5, the complete variable domain is DSGVTQTPKHLITATGQRVTLRCSPRSGDLSVYWYQQSLDQGLQFLIQYYNGEERAKGNILERFSAQQFPDLHSELNLSSLELGDSALYFCASSVDGQGDQPQHFGDGTRLSIL.

The chain is built from TRBV7-2 and TRBJ1-3, with a tentative D call TRBD1 (5 bases). Looked up from germline, CDR1 is SGHTA and CDR2 is FQGNSA. Trimming took off 1 base at V and 4 bases at J, with 11 bases between the two ends. The CDR3 runs 15 residues. Here the CDR3 reads CASSLVGGSGNTIYF. CDR3 nucleotides: TGTGCCAGCAGCTTAGTTGGGGGGTCCGGAAACACCATATATTTT.

In nucleotides, the CDR3 is TGTGCCAGCAGCTTAGTAACGGAGACCGGGGAGCTGTTTTTT. Translation: CASSLVTETGELFF. The chain combines TRBV7-9 with TRBJ2-2; D is uncertain. V was pared by 1 base and J by 5 bases, with 8 bases between. This CDR3 has 14 amino acids. In germline, CDR1 is SEHNR, CDR2 FQNEAQ (reference sequence).

The rearrangement links TRBV19 to TRBJ1-6; perhaps TRBD1 as D (6 bases). The CDR3 length is 14 residues. Trimming stripped 6 bases from V and 4 bases from J, with 10 bases between. Germline CDR1 reads LNHDA; CDR2 reads SQIVND (reference sequence). This chain's CDR3 is CASSLTGYNSPLHF. The DNA of the CDR3 is TGTGCCAGTAGCCTAACAGGGTATAATTCACCCCTCCACTTT. Variable domain in full (rest from reference TRBV19 and TRBJ1-6): DGGITQSPKYLFRKEGQNVTLSCEQNLNHDAMYWYRQDPGQGLRLIYYSQIVNDFQKGDIAEGYSVSREKKESFPLTVTSAQKNPTAFYLCASSLTGYNSPLHFGNGTRLTVT.

The rearrangement links TRBV7-9 to TRBJ2-5, with D uncertain. Germline V CDR1 and CDR2: SEHNR, FQNEAQ (reference sequence). Trimming pared 2 bases from V and 4 bases from J, leaving 11 bases between. This CDR3 contains 14 residues. CDR3 sequence reads: CASSLLGKGETQYF. CDR3 in DNA: TGTGCCAGCAGCTTATTGGGGAAAGGAGAGACCCAGTACTTC.

The genes are TRBV6-5 and TRBJ2-1; weak D call: TRBD2 (6 bases). Germline CDR1 and CDR2: MNHEY and SVGAGI. Trimming removed 6 bases at V and 12 bases at J, with 18 bases between. The CDR3 is 13 residues long. CDR3 sequence: CASSEGLNIRQFF. For the CDR3, the DNA is TGTGCCAGCAGCGAGGGACTTAATATAAGGCAGTTCTTC.

The chain is built from TRBV13 and TRBJ2-3; no reliable D call. CDR1 is PRHDT, CDR2 FYEKMQ, per germline (reference sequence). Deletions cut 3 bases from V and 3 bases from J, with 10 bases between. The CDR3 is made up of 14 amino acids. The CDR3 nucleotides are TGTGCCAGCAGCTTGGACCGTATAACAGATACGCAGTATTTT. Translated: CASSLDRITDTQYF.

The rearrangement joins TRBV7-9 to TRBJ2-1, with TRBD2 matching over 9 bases. CDR1 is SEHNR, CDR2 FQNEAQ, per germline (reference sequence). The CDR3 totals 14 residues. V shed 1 base and J 8 bases; nucleotides not matched to a gene: 3. This CDR3 is CASSLVLAGYEQFF. CDR3 DNA: TGTGCCAGCAGCTTAGTTCTAGCGGGATATGAGCAGTTCTTC.

The chain's CDR3 is CASSPDSYYGYTF. The CDR3 nucleotides are TGTGCCAGCAGTCCGGACAGTTACTATGGCTACACCTTC. This chain uses TRBV2 with TRBJ1-2; tentatively, D is TRBD1 (6 bases). The germline gives CDR1 SNHLY, CDR2 FYNNEI. CDR3 length: 13 residues. V lost 5 bases and J 3 bases, leaving 10 bases between the germline ends.

A single count supports this clone. V gene TRBV28 combines with J gene TRBJ1-1, with TRBD1 matching over 7 bases. Germline V gene sequence: CDR1 MDHEN, CDR2 SYDVKM. The CDR3 has 14 amino acids. The V and J ends lost 6 bases and 1 base, in that order; junction bases with no gene match: 5. The CDR3 region has the DNA TGTGCCAGCAGAGCCGGGACAGAGAACACTGAAGCTTTCTTT. Translated: CASRAGTENTEAFF.

The chain has TRBV10-3 and TRBJ1-1; D ambiguous. The germline gives CDR1 ENHRY, CDR2 SYGVKD. The CDR3 contains 14 residues. V shed 0 bases and J shed 1 base, with 6 bases lying between them. DNA of the CDR3: TGTGCCATCAGTGAGTCAGAATCGAACACTGAAGCTTTCTTT. Protein product: CAISESESNTEAFF.

This chain joins TRBV18 and TRBJ2-7; the D gene is possibly TRBD1 (5 bases). V was pared by 6 bases and J by 1 base, with 16 bases between. Germline V gene lookup returns CDR1 KGHSH and CDR2 LQKENI. The CDR3 contains 15 residues. CDR3 region: CASSRRTSESYEQYF. The CDR3 DNA is TGTGCCAGCTCGCGAAGGACATCCGAGTCCTACGAGCAGTACTTC.

This chain links TRBV29-1 with TRBJ2-3; the D call may be TRBD1 or TRBD2 (5 bases each). The CDR3 totals 14 residues. V was pared by 4 bases and J by 6 bases, with 17 bases between. Germline V gives CDR1 SQVTM, CDR2 ANQGSEA. As DNA, the CDR3 is TGCAGCGTTGCACCGGGGCAAAAAAGGGATACGCAGTATTTT. Translating gives CSVAPGQKRDTQYF.

The V and J genes are TRBV7-9 and TRBJ2-3, with a weak D call TRBD2 (6 bases). The germline V gene has CDR1 SEHNR and CDR2 FQNEAQ (reference sequence). Trimming pared 2 bases from V and 6 bases from J, leaving 15 bases between. This CDR3 spans 15 amino acids. The CDR3 sequence: CASSLNLEGVDTQYF. The DNA of the CDR3 is TGTGCCAGCAGCTTAAATCTGGAGGGAGTGGATACGCAGTATTTT. The full variable domain, with the rest looked up from reference TRBV7-9 and TRBJ2-3, is DTGVSQNPRHKITKRGQNVTFRCDPISEHNRLYWYRQTLGQGPEFLTYFQNEAQLEKSRLLSDRFSAERPKGSFSTLEIQRTEQGDSAMYLCASSLNLEGVDTQYFGPGTRLTVL.